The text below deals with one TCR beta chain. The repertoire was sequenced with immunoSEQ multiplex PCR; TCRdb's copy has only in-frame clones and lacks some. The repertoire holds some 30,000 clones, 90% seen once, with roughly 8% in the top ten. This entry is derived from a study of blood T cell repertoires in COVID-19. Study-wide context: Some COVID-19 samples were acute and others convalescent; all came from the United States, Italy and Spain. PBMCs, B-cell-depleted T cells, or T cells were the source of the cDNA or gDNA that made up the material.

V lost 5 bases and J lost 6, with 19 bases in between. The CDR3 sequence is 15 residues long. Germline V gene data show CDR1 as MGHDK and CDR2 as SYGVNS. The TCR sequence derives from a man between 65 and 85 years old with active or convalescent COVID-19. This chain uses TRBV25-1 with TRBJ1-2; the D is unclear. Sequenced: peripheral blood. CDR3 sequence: CASSRSGGGLHGYTF. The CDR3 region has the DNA TGTGCCAGCAGTCGATCCGGTGGTGGACTGCATGGCTACACCTTC.